These 18 T cell receptor beta chains originate from one sample sequenced in a study of early T cells in non-severe SARS-CoV-2 infection. TCRdb redid the calling of the 5' RACE reads with MiXCR, one entry per CDR3 protein. This table has about 80,000 distinct CDR3 sequences, around an eighth appearing once. The sample consisted of whole blood. The receptors stem from an adult who was a healthcare worker with PCR-confirmed SARS-CoV-2 infection or an uninfected control (not recorded which).

This chain joins TRBV7-9 and TRBJ2-7; D unclear. Trimming shortened V by 0 bases and J by 2 bases, and 5 bases separated the two germline ends. The CDR3 runs 13 residues. The germline V gene encodes CDR1 SEHNR and CDR2 FQNEAQ (reference sequence). The DNA of the CDR3 is TGTGCCAGCAGCTTAGCTAGCCCCTACGAGCAGTACTTC. This encodes CASSLASPYEQYF.

The chain links TRBV7-9 to TRBJ1-1; 8 nucleotides align to TRBD1. Germline V lookup: CDR1 SEHNR, CDR2 FQNEAQ (reference sequence). Trimming cost V 10 bases and J 1 base; bases outside gene matches: 2. The CDR3 is 12 residues long. CDR3 loop: CATGQGNTEAFF. CDR3 DNA: TGTGCCACCGGACAGGGGAACACTGAAGCTTTCTTT.

This clonotype was counted between two and nine times. V usage is TRBV5-1 and J usage is TRBJ1-5; the D gene is possibly TRBD1 (5 bases). V lost 3 bases to trimming and J lost 3 bases, with 19 bases between them. From germline, CDR1 is SGHRS and CDR2 YFSETQ. This CDR3 comprises 17 residues. CDR3 sequence reads: CASSSTPITGVNQPQHF. The CDR3 DNA sequence: TGCGCCAGCAGCTCTACGCCTATCACAGGTGTCAATCAGCCCCAGCATTTT.

This clonotype was detected only a few times. The chain has TRBV6-6 and TRBJ1-5; D not resolved. Germline V gene lookup returns CDR1 MNHNY and CDR2 SVGAGI (reference sequence). V was shortened by 4 bases and J by 0 bases, with 10 bases between the two germline ends. The CDR3 runs to 15 residues. CDR3 coding DNA: TGTGCCAGCAGTTTCGGGGATTATAGCAATCAGCCCCAGCATTTT. Its translation is CASSFGDYSNQPQHF.

The CDR3 spells CASSQGGLAPSTDTQYF. The CDR3 DNA is TGTGCCAGCAGCCAAGGCGGACTAGCGCCCAGCACAGATACGCAGTATTTT. The chain carries TRBV3-1 and TRBJ2-3, with TRBD2 identical over 9 bases. CDR3 size: 17 residues. Trimming took 1 base from V and 0 from J; bases not matched to a gene: 5. Looked up from germline, CDR1 is LGHDT and CDR2 is YNNKEL (reference sequence).

This rearrangement joins TRBV21-1 to TRBJ2-7; TRBD1 was called by the table and not checked on the DNA. TRBV21-1 is deemed a pseudogene. The CDR3 consists of 16 residues. The CDR3 coding sequence is TGTGCCAGCAGCAAAGGGCGGACAGACGCTACCTACGAGCAGTACTTC. This encodes CASSKGRTDATYEQYF.

The chain is built from TRBV11-3 and TRBJ2-3, with D possibly TRBD2 on 6 matching bases. The CDR3 spans 14 residues. Per the germline V gene, CDR1 is SGHNT and CDR2 is YENEEA. V was shortened by 7 bases and J by 6 bases, with 17 bases between the two germline ends. The chain's CDR3 is CASKSVAGGDTQYF. CDR3 DNA sequence: TGTGCCAGCAAATCAGTGGCTGGGGGGGATACGCAGTATTTT. The variable domain in full, completed from reference TRBV11-3 and TRBJ2-3, reads EAGVVQSPRYKIIEKKQPVAFWCNPISGHNTLYWYLQNLGQGPELLIRYENEEAVDDSQLPKDRFSAERLKGVDSTLKIQPAELGDSAVYLCASKSVAGGDTQYFGPGTRLTVL.

The table lists this clonotype with a few counts. The chain recombines TRBV3-1 with TRBJ2-3; 11 positions match TRBD2. Germline CDR1 and CDR2: LGHDT and YNNKEL (reference sequence). The V and J ends lost 5 bases and 0 bases, in that order; junction bases with no gene match: 4. This CDR3 has 16 amino acids. CDR3 coding DNA: TGTGCCAGCAGCACCCTAGCGGGGGGAAGCACAGATACGCAGTATTTT. Its protein product is CASSTLAGGSTDTQYF.

The chain combines TRBV3-1 with TRBJ2-7; either TRBD1 or TRBD2 may fit D (5 bases each). The germline gives CDR1 LGHDT, CDR2 YNNKEL (reference sequence). Trimming pared 5 bases from V and 3 bases from J, leaving 14 bases between. This CDR3 has 14 amino acids. This CDR3 reads CASSEDGAHYEQYF. The CDR3 DNA reads TGTGCCAGCAGCGAGGACGGGGCCCACTACGAGCAGTACTTC.

This clonotype was observed a handful of times. The chain has TRBV5-1 and TRBJ2-3; no reliable D call. This CDR3 has 13 residues. The germline V gene encodes CDR1 SGHRS and CDR2 YFSETQ. The V end was cut by 3 bases, the J end by 11 bases, with 16 bases between. CDR3 bases: TGCGCCAGCAGCTCGGCCGGGTCCTACCAGCAGTATTTT. Translated, it gives CASSSAGSYQQYF. Looking up the rest from reference TRBV5-1 and TRBJ2-3 gives the full variable domain: KAGVTQTPRYLIKTRGQQVTLSCSPISGHRSVSWYQQTPGQGLQFLFEYFSETQRNKGNFPGRFSGRQFSNSRSEMNVSTLELGDSALYLCASSSAGSYQQYFGPGTRLTVL.

This clonotype was observed many times. The V and J genes are TRBV5-5 and TRBJ2-5; D remains ambiguous. CDR3 length equals 16 residues. CDR1 is SGHKS, CDR2 YYEKEE, per germline (reference sequence). Trimming left V 2 bases short and J 3 bases short, with 17 bases between. Here the CDR3 DNA reads TGTGCCAGCAGCTTTGTCCCTGCCGTAGGCGAAGAGACCCAGTACTTC. Translating it yields CASSFVPAVGEETQYF. The variable domain in full, with the rest retrieved from reference TRBV5-5 and TRBJ2-5, is DAGVTQSPTHLIKTRGQQVTLRCSPISGHKSVSWYQQVLGQGPQFIFQYYEKEERGRGNFPDRFSARQFPNYSSELNVNALLLGDSALYLCASSFVPAVGEETQYFGPGTRLLVL.

This clonotype appeared a few times. The chain uses TRBV11-2 and TRBJ2-7; D not resolved. The CDR3 runs 13 residues. Germline CDR1 SGHAT, CDR2 FQNNGV. V lost 0 bases to trimming and J lost 3 bases, with 6 bases between them. As DNA, the CDR3 is TGTGCCAGCAGCTTAGACGGGTTCTACGAGCAGTACTTC. It translates to CASSLDGFYEQYF.

In its sample, this clonotype was seen a few times. The CDR3 nucleotides are TGTGCCAGCTTCCCCACCGCCGGGACAGTATACGAGCAGTACTTC. Protein sequence: CASFPTAGTVYEQYF. The rearrangement uses TRBV27 and TRBJ2-7; 7 nucleotides match TRBD1. CDR1 MNHEY and CDR2 SMNVEV come from the germline V gene (reference sequence). CDR3 length equals 15 residues. The junction had 14 bases not matched to a gene; V was cut back by 8 bases and J by 4 bases.

By share, this clonotype counts as medium-sized (0.01 to 0.1%). The chain uses TRBV2 and TRBJ2-3; 7 bases match TRBD2. Germline loops: CDR1 SNHLY, CDR2 FYNNEI. The CDR3 consists of 15 residues. Trimming at V came to 7 bases and at J to 11 bases, leaving 18 bases not matched to a gene. The DNA of the CDR3 is TGTGCCAGCATCCCCGGTCAGGCTAGCGGTTTTGGGCAGTATTTT. It encodes CASIPGQASGFGQYF.

The chain is built from TRBV6-6 and TRBJ2-1; D unresolved. Germline-derived CDR1 and CDR2 are MNHNY and SVGAGI (reference sequence). This CDR3 comprises 14 residues. Trimming pared 3 bases from V and 5 bases from J, leaving 11 bases between. The CDR3 nucleotides are TGTGCCAGCAGTTATGGCCCGTATAACAATGAGCAGTTCTTC. This codes for CASSYGPYNNEQFF.

The genes are TRBV7-9 and TRBJ2-3; perhaps TRBD2 as D (6 bases). Trimming removed 8 bases at V and 5 bases at J, with 17 bases between. From germline, CDR1 is SEHNR and CDR2 FQNEAQ (reference sequence). There are 14 residues in the CDR3. The CDR3 spells CASDSEGRGDTQYF. CDR3 nucleotide sequence: TGTGCCAGCGACTCGGAGGGTAGGGGAGATACGCAGTATTTT.

This clonotype was seen repeatedly, ten times or more. The rearrangement joins TRBV3-1 to TRBJ2-1; 10 bases map to TRBD2. Germline trimming cut 0 bases from V and 11 bases from J; bases unmatched to any gene: 19. Germline values: CDR1 LGHDT, CDR2 YNNKEL (reference sequence). The CDR3 has 19 amino acids. The CDR3 here is CASSQDSPMGSSGSVKQFF. The CDR3, as DNA: TGTGCCAGCAGCCAAGATAGCCCCATGGGGTCTAGCGGGAGCGTCAAGCAGTTCTTC.

As for this clonotype: Its ends do not fully match the called genes, so a read error is possible. The gene calls are TRBV19 and TRBJ2-7; weak D call: TRBD1 (5 bases). This CDR3 has 14 amino acids. CDR1 and CDR2 from the germline V gene are LNHDA and SQIVND (reference sequence). The CDR3: CASGLTASSCEQYF. CDR3 DNA: TGTGCCAGTGGATTGACAGCGAGCTCCTGCGAGCAGTACTTC.